This is a list of T cell receptor beta chains from one sample in a study of blood T cell repertoires in COVID-19. Produced via immunoSEQ multiplex PCR; TCRdb's table is partial and in-frame only. The table has a few hundred thousand clones, around 85% seen once. Material: peripheral blood. The source of these receptors is an elderly man with acute or convalescent COVID-19. Both conserved end residues are part of each CDR3. A D gene is named only where the DNA matches it firmly. Size tells how often a clone was seen (once, few, many) or the class of an expanded clone, and some rows leave it out.

TRBJ2-1,.,TRBD2,TRBV24-1,CANGRREGNNEQFF,TGTGCCAACGGTAGGCGGGAGGGTAACAATGAGCAGTTCTTC
TRBJ1-4,.,TRBD1,TRBV5-1,CASSRLPTGARKEGSEKLFF,TGCGCCAGCAGCCGCCTACCGACAGGGGCCAGGAAGGAGGGGAGTGAAAAACTGTTTTTT
TRBJ2-5,.,.,TRBV5-1,CASSLTGVEGETQYF,TGCGCCAGCAGCTTGACAGGGGTGGAGGGAGAGACCCAGTACTTC
TRBJ1-1,.,TRBD1,TRBV6-5,CASSQGQGFAEAFF,TGTGCCAGCAGCCAGGGACAGGGCTTTGCTGAAGCTTTCTTT
TRBJ2-3,.,TRBD2,TRBV6-5,CASTEPRGVGDTQYF,TGTGCCAGCACCGAACCGCGGGGGGTGGGGGATACGCAGTATTTT
TRBJ1-5,.,TRBD1,TRBV24-1,CATSGSRDRGSNQPQHF,TGTGCCACCAGTGGGTCCCGGGACAGGGGGAGCAATCAGCCCCAGCATTTT
TRBJ2-4,.,.,TRBV11-1,CASSLAAGGGQNIQYF,TGTGCCAGCAGCTTGGCGGCCGGGGGAGGTCAAAACATTCAGTACTTC
TRBJ1-5,.,.,TRBV27,CASSSRWSSNQPQHF,TGTGCCAGCAGCTCCCGGTGGTCCTCGAATCAGCCCCAGCATTTT
TRBJ2-7,.,.,TRBV6-1,CASSVLIGQGTSEQYF,TGTGCCAGCAGTGTTCTAATCGGACAGGGGACTAGCGAGCAGTACTTC
TRBJ1-6,.,.,TRBV9,CASSPIPGNNSPLHF,TGTGCCAGCAGCCCCATCCCAGGGAATAATTCACCCCTCCACTTT
TRBJ1-6,.,.,TRBV19,CASSPAGAGSPLHF,TGTGCCAGTAGTCCCGCGGGGGCGGGTTCACCCCTCCACTTT
TRBJ1-1,.,TRBD1,TRBV3-1/TRBV3-2,CASSLRQGSTEAFF,TGTGCCAGCAGCCTACGACAGGGTTCGACTGAAGCTTTCTTT
TRBJ2-1,.,TRBD2,TRBV6-5,CASSSGRVFNEQFF,TGTGCCAGCAGCAGCGGGAGAGTATTCAATGAGCAGTTCTTC
TRBJ1-5,.,.,TRBV6-2/TRBV6-3,CASSSRAWGLEAWGNGQPQHF,TGTGCCAGCAGTTCACGCGCCTGGGGGCTCGAGGCTTGGGGGAATGGTCAGCCCCAGCATTTT
TRBJ1-6,.,.,TRBV5-4,CASSLDGATYNSPLHF,TGTGCCAGCAGCTTGGATGGGGCGACCTATAATTCACCCCTCCACTTT
TRBJ2-3,once,TRBD2,TRBV7-9,CASSLGTSGGRADTQYF,TGTGCCAGCAGCTTAGGAACTAGCGGGGGAAGGGCAGATACGCAGTATTTT
TRBJ1-6,.,.,TRBV7-9,CASSLAYGYNSPLHF,TGTGCCAGCAGCTTAGCGTACGGTTATAATTCACCCCTCCACTTT
TRBJ2-3,.,TRBD1,TRBV5-1,CASSPGQGTDTQYF,TGCGCCAGCAGCCCCGGACAGGGCACAGATACGCAGTATTTT
TRBJ1-2,.,.,TRBV24-1,CATSDSYGYTF,TGTGCCACCAGTGACAGCTATGGCTACACCTTC
TRBJ1-6,.,TRBD1,TRBV3-1/TRBV3-2,CASSRYRQGNSPLHF,TGTGCCAGCAGCCGGTATCGACAGGGTAATTCACCCCTCCACTTT
TRBJ1-6,.,TRBD1,TRBV20-1,CSASPGTVNSPLHF,TGCAGTGCTAGTCCCGGGACAGTTAATTCACCCCTCCACTTT
TRBJ2-1,.,TRBD1,TRBV24-1,CATSETTGVKAYNEQFF,TGTGCCACCAGTGAAACTACAGGGGTAAAGGCCTACAATGAGCAGTTCTTC
TRBJ2-1,.,TRBD1,TRBV2,CASSGTGYNEQFF,TGTGCCAGCAGTGGGACAGGGTACAATGAGCAGTTCTTC
TRBJ1-2,.,.,TRBV28,CASSLPNYGYTF,TGTGCCAGCAGCCTCCCCAACTATGGCTACACCTTC
TRBJ2-7,.,TRBD1,TRBV5-1,CASSVGQGLYEQYF,TGCGCCAGCAGCGTGGGACAGGGGCTATACGAGCAGTACTTC
TRBJ2-1,.,TRBD1,TRBV5-1,CASSSGTGGTEQFF,TGCGCCAGCAGCTCCGGGACAGGGGGAACTGAGCAGTTCTTC
TRBJ1-1,.,.,TRBV5-1,CASSLVGASNTEAFF,TGCGCCAGCAGCTTGGTGGGGGCCTCGAACACTGAAGCTTTCTTT
TRBJ2-3,.,TRBD1,TRBV5-1,CASSLPGQGPDTQYF,TGCGCCAGCAGCTTACCGGGACAGGGCCCAGATACGCAGTATTTT
TRBJ1-1,.,.,TRBV18,CASSRDKNTEAFF,TGTGCCAGCTCACGGGACAAGAACACTGAAGCTTTCTTT
TRBJ2-5,.,TRBD1,TRBV5-4,CASSLTTGSAQETQYF,TGTGCCAGCAGCTTGACGACAGGGTCGGCCCAAGAGACCCAGTACTTC
TRBJ2-7,few,.,TRBV7-6,CASSSPSGKHYEQYF,TGTGCCAGCAGCTCCCCCTCAGGGAAGCACTACGAGCAGTACTTC
TRBJ1-6,.,.,TRBV18,CASSPGVNNSPLHF,TGTGCCAGCTCCCCCGGGGTTAATAATTCACCCCTCCACTTT
TRBJ1-2,.,.,TRBV3-1/TRBV3-2,CASSQESRGDYGYTF,TGTGCCAGCAGCCAAGAATCCAGGGGTGACTATGGCTACACCTTC
TRBJ2-2,.,.,TRBV28,CASSSLKTGEAGELFF,TGTGCCAGCAGTTCCCTCAAAACAGGGGAGGCCGGGGAGCTGTTTTTT
TRBJ1-2,.,TRBD1,TRBV5-4,CASSLIRGRSYGYTF,TGTGCCAGCAGCTTGATCAGGGGGCGCAGCTATGGCTACACCTTC
TRBJ1-6,many,.,TRBV27,CASSLSTTGRSPLHF,TGTGCCAGCAGTTTATCTACGACAGGACGTTCACCCCTCCACTTT
TRBJ1-2,.,TRBD1,TRBV18,CASSPYVTGDYGYTF,TGTGCCAGCTCACCATATGTCACAGGGGACTATGGCTACACCTTC
TRBJ2-7,.,TRBD2,TRBV7-2,CASSPTFRLAGAYEQYF,TGTGCCAGCAGCCCCACATTTAGACTAGCGGGGGCCTACGAGCAGTACTTC
TRBJ2-5,.,.,TRBV6-5,CASRDPSIPQYF,TGTGCCAGCAGAGACCCTAGTATCCCTCAGTACTTC
TRBJ2-7,.,.,TRBV30,CAWARSSGFTYF,TGTGCCTGGGCCAGGTCTTCAGGGTTCACTTACTTC
TRBJ2-7,.,.,TRBV11-2,CASSLGVYEQYF,TGTGCCAGCAGCTTAGGTGTATACGAGCAGTACTTC
TRBJ2-1,.,TRBD2,TRBV11-3,CASSWGLAGLNEQFF,TGTGCCAGCAGCTGGGGACTAGCGGGACTCAATGAGCAGTTCTTC
TRBJ1-1,.,TRBD1,TRBV19,CASSLRDRGNTEAFF,TGTGCCAGTAGTCTCCGGGACAGGGGGAACACTGAAGCTTTCTTT
TRBJ2-3,.,.,TRBV7-2,CASSLGPSTDTQYF,TGTGCCAGCAGCTTAGGTCCGAGCACAGATACGCAGTATTTT
TRBJ1-6,.,.,TRBV11-3,CASSTQEQGRTSPLHF,TGTGCCAGCAGCACACAAGAACAGGGACGAACTTCACCCCTCCACTTT
TRBJ1-2,.,TRBD1,TRBV7-2,CASSLAADRGYTF,TGTGCCAGCAGCTTAGCCGCCGACAGGGGGTATACCTTC
TRBJ2-2,.,.,TRBV28,CATVFANTGELFF,TGTGCCACCGTATTCGCGAACACCGGGGAGCTGTTTTTT
TRBJ2-3,.,.,TRBV9,CASSVGGTDTQYF,TGTGCCAGCAGCGTGGGGGGAACAGATACGCAGTATTTT
TRBJ1-5,.,TRBD1,TRBV5-1,CASSTGQYNQPQHF,TGCGCCAGCAGCACGGGACAGTACAATCAGCCCCAGCATTTT
TRBJ1-4,.,.,TRBV5-1,CASSLGSGRANEKLFF,TGCGCCAGCAGCCTTGGTTCAGGCAGAGCTAATGAAAAACTGTTTTTT
TRBJ2-1,once,TRBD2,TRBV20-1,CSASAGTTLNNEQFF,TGCAGTGCTAGTGCCGGGACTACCTTAAACAATGAGCAGTTCTTC
TRBJ2-3,.,.,TRBV7-9,CASSPRTATDTQYF,TGTGCCAGCAGCCCCCGGACAGCCACAGATACGCAGTATTTT
TRBJ2-7,once,TRBD1,TRBV6-5,CASSASDRGEQYF,TGTGCCAGCAGCGCCTCGGACAGGGGCGAGCAGTACTTC
TRBJ1-2,.,.,TRBV6-5,CASISEGPRGGGYTF,TGTGCCAGCATTTCGGAGGGACCGCGGGGAGGAGGCTACACCTTC
TRBJ2-1,.,TRBD1,TRBV7-2,CASSGRTGSSYNEQFF,TGTGCCAGCAGCGGAAGGACAGGGAGCTCCTACAATGAGCAGTTCTTC
TRBJ2-6,.,.,TRBV2,CASSEAIGANVLTF,TGTGCCAGCAGTGAAGCTATTGGGGCCAACGTCCTGACTTTC
TRBJ1-3,.,.,TRBV15,CATSLDTRNTIYF,TGTGCCACCAGCTTGGACACCCGAAACACCATATATTTT
TRBJ2-5,.,.,TRBV5-5,CASNLRHQETQYF,TGTGCCAGCAATTTGCGGCACCAAGAGACCCAGTACTTC